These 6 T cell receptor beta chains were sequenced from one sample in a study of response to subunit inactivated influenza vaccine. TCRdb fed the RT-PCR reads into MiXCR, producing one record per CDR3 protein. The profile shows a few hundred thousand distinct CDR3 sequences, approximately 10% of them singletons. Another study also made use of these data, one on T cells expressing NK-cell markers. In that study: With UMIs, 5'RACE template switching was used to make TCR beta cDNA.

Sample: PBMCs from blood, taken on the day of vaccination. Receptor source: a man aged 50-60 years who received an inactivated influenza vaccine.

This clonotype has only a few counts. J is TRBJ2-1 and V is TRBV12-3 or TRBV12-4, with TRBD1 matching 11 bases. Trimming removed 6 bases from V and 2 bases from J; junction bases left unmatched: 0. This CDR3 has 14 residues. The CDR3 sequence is CASRGQGAYNEQFF. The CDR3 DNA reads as TGTGCCAGCAGGGGACAGGGGGCCTACAATGAGCAGTTCTTC.

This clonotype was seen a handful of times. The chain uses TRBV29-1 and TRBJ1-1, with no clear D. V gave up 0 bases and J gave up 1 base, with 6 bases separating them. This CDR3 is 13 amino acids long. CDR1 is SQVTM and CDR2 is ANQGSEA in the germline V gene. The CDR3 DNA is TGCAGCGTTGAAGAGACACCGAACACTGAAGCTTTCTTT. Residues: CSVEETPNTEAFF.

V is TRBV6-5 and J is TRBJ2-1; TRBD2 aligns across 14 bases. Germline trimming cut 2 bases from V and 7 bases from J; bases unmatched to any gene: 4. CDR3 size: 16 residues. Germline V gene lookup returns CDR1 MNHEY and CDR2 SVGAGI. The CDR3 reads CASSYRLAGGPNEQFF. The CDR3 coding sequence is TGTGCCAGCAGTTACAGACTAGCGGGGGGGCCGAATGAGCAGTTCTTC.

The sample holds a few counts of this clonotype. Here the CDR3 DNA reads TGTGCCAGCGGACGGGACAGGGGGGATTCACCCCTCCACTTT. It yields the protein CASGRDRGDSPLHF. The V and J genes are TRBV2 and TRBJ1-6, with 11 bases fitting TRBD1. The ends lost 8 bases at V and 8 bases at J; junction bases unmatched: 5. Germline assignment: CDR1 SNHLY and CDR2 FYNNEI. This CDR3 is built from 14 residues.

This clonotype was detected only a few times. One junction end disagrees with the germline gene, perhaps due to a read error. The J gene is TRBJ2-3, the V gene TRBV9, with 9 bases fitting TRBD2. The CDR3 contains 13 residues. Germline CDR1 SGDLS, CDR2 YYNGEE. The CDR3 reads CASSDMLAGAIVF. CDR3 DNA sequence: TGTGCCAGCAGCGATATGTTAGCGGGAGCGATAGTATTT.

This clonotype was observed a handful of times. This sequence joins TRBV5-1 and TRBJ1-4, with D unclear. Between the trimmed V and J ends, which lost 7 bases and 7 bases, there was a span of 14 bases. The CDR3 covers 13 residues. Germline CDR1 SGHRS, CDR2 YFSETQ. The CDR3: CASGIGSGEKLFF. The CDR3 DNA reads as TGCGCCAGCGGGATAGGATCAGGTGAAAAACTGTTTTTT.